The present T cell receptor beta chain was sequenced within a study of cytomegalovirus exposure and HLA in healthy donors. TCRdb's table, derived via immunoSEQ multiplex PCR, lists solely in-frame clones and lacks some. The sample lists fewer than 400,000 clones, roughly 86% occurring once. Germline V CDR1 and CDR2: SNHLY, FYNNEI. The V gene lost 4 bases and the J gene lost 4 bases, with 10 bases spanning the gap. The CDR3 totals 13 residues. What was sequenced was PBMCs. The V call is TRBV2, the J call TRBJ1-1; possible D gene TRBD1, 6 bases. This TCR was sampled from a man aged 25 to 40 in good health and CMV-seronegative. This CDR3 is CASSVQGRTEAFF. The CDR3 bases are TGTGCCAGCAGTGTCCAGGGGCGCACTGAAGCTTTCTTT.